Listed below are T cell receptor beta chains from one sample, sequenced in a study of T cell repertoires in cytomegalovirus infection. TCRdb re-analysed the reads in MiXCR, keeping a single row per CDR3 protein. The sample records roughly 500,000 distinct CDR3 sequences, about 33% being singletons. These receptors lack a known antigen. Sequences were derived from cultured PBMCs, sampled from culture after CMV antigen stimulation. The receptor set was obtained from a human donor in good health (CMV status not recorded). Some clones in this sample may be carry-over from other donors' samples. Both conserved end residues are part of each CDR3. Fields, in order: V gene, clone size, J gene, D gene, CDR3 DNA, CDR3 protein. D genes are given only for firm matches. Some rows mark clone size as missing; the rest say once, few, many or name a class of expanded clone.

TRBV7-9,-,TRBJ2-1,-,TGTGCCAGCAGCCGCTCGGGTCGGGCGTCTCTGGGGGAGTTCTTC,CASSRSGRASLGEFF
TRBV15,-,TRBJ2-7,-,TGTGCCACCAGCATGAGGGGGAGGACCTACGAGCAGTACTTC,CATSMRGRTYEQYF
TRBV10-3,-,TRBJ1-1,TRBD1,TGTGCCATCCGGACAGGGCCGAACACTGAAGCTTTCTTT,CAIRTGPNTEAFF
TRBV7-2,many,TRBJ1-2,-,TGTGCCAGCAGCTTAGGGCAGGTCCATGTAATAGGCGGCTACACCTTC,CASSLGQVHVIGGYTF
TRBV6-5,-,TRBJ1-2,TRBD1,TGTGCCAGCAGTTACTCAGTATTGGGACAGGGGAACTATGGCTACACCTTC,CASSYSVLGQGNYGYTF
TRBV20-1,once,TRBJ1-6,-,TGCAGTGCTAGAGATTTAGTCTATAATTCACCCCTCCACTTT,CSARDLVYNSPLHF
TRBV7-3,-,TRBJ2-3,-,TGTGCCAGCAGCCTTACTAGCCCAGATACGCAGTATTTT,CASSLTSPDTQYF
TRBV9,few,TRBJ1-5,TRBD1,TGTGCCAGCAGCGGGGGGGACAGTCTCGGTCAGCCCCAGCATTTT,CASSGGDSLGQPQHF
TRBV7-9,few,TRBJ2-1,TRBD2,TGTGCCAGCAGCTATTCAATAGCGGGAGTATCAAATGAGCAGTTCTTC,CASSYSIAGVSNEQFF
TRBV7-2,-,TRBJ2-7,TRBD2,TGTGCCAGCAGCCAGGGACTAGCGGGAGTTAACGAGCAGTACTTC,CASSQGLAGVNEQYF
TRBV19,-,TRBJ2-1,TRBD2,TGTGCCAGTAGTGCTAGCGGATTAGTTAATGAGCAGTTCTTC,CASSASGLVNEQFF
TRBV27,-,TRBJ2-1,TRBD2,TGTGCCAGCAGTCCTTCTAGCGGGAGTGAGCATGAGCAGTTCTTC,CASSPSSGSEHEQFF
TRBV20-1,-,TRBJ2-1,TRBD2,TGCAGTCAGGAAACTAGCGGCTCGTTGCAGGGGCAGTTCTTC,CSQETSGSLQGQFF
TRBV11-2,-,TRBJ2-1,TRBD1,TGTGCCAGCAGCTTAGGACAGGGAAGGGACCCACGATTC,CASSLGQGRDPRF
TRBV2,-,TRBJ1-1,-,TGTGCCAGCAGTGCCAGGGGAGGGAACACTGAAGCTTTCTTT,CASSARGGNTEAFF
TRBV19,-,TRBJ2-7,TRBD2,TGTGCCAGTAGTACCCTTGGACTAGCGGGAGGGCCCATCGAGCAGTACTTC,CASSTLGLAGGPIEQYF
TRBV11-2,-,TRBJ1-1,-,TGTGCCAGCAGCTCGATCGGGGGGGTGAACACTGAAGCTTTCTTT,CASSSIGGVNTEAFF
TRBV19,few,TRBJ1-3,-,TGTGCCAGTAGAACAGACATCGAAAACACCATATATTTT,CASRTDIENTIYF
TRBV6-8,-,TRBJ2-1,-,TGTGCCAGCAGGGACTCCTCCTCCAATGAGCAGTTCTTC,CASRDSSSNEQFF
TRBV29-1,-,TRBJ1-2,TRBD1,TGCAGCGTCTGGACAGGCCCCTATGGCTACACCTTC,CSVWTGPYGYTF
TRBV7-8,few,TRBJ2-1,-,TGTGCCAGCAGCTTAGGGGGACTCGACAATGAGCAGTTCTTC,CASSLGGLDNEQFF
TRBV4-3,-,TRBJ2-3,-,TGCGCCAGCAGCCAGGGTTTCGGGACAGATACGCAGTATTTT,CASSQGFGTDTQYF
TRBV24-1,-,TRBJ2-1,TRBD2,TGTGCCACCAGGGCTAGCGGGAATGAGCAGTTCTTC,CATRASGNEQFF
TRBV7-2,-,TRBJ1-1,-,TGTGCCAGCAGCTTAGATGGTGAAGCTTTCTTT,CASSLDGEAFF
TRBV7-3,-,TRBJ1-1,TRBD1,TGTGCCAGCAGCCGAGGACAGGGAAGGGCTGAAGCTTTCTTT,CASSRGQGRAEAFF
TRBV7-2,many,TRBJ2-1,-,TGTGCCAGCAGCTTAGGCGGGCAGTCGCAGCAGTTCTTC,CASSLGGQSQQFF
TRBV4-3,few,TRBJ2-2,-,TGCGCCAGCAGCCAGGACCGGTACACCGGGGAGCTGTTTTTT,CASSQDRYTGELFF
TRBV24-1,-,TRBJ2-1,TRBD2,TGTGCCACCAGTGATTCCGGGAGGGGTAGGGACAATGAGCAGTTCTTC,CATSDSGRGRDNEQFF
TRBV6-2/TRBV6-3,-,TRBJ2-1,TRBD2,TGTGCCAGCATCCCACTAGCGGGGACCGCCTCCTACAATGAGCAGTTCTTC,CASIPLAGTASYNEQFF
TRBV6-1,many,TRBJ1-1,-,TGTGCCAGCAGTCCCCTTCTGGCGGGGGGCGCTGAAGCTTTCTTT,CASSPLLAGGAEAFF
TRBV7-9,few,TRBJ2-1,-,TGTGCCAGCAGCGACCAGGGCCATGAGCAGTTCTTC,CASSDQGHEQFF
TRBV20-1,-,TRBJ2-1,TRBD2,TGCAGTGCTAGACCTAGCGGGAGATACAATGAGCAGTTCTTC,CSARPSGRYNEQFF
TRBV6-2/TRBV6-3,few,TRBJ1-5,TRBD1,TGTGCCAGCAGTTCCCACTCGGGACAGGTGTTAAATCAGCCCCAGCATTTT,CASSSHSGQVLNQPQHF
TRBV28,-,TRBJ1-1,-,TGTGCCAGCAGTCCCGCTGGGGGATTAGGGACTGAAGCTTTCTTT,CASSPAGGLGTEAFF
TRBV20-1,few,TRBJ2-7,-,TGCAGTGCTAGAGAACTACTCTACTCCTACGAGCAGTACTTC,CSARELLYSYEQYF
TRBV7-6,few,TRBJ2-3,-,TGTGCCAGCAGCTTAAGTTTCGGGGCCACAGATACGCAGTATTTT,CASSLSFGATDTQYF
TRBV11-2,-,TRBJ2-4,-,TGTGCCAGCAGCTTAGATTCGTCCCAACGACAGTACTTC,CASSLDSSQRQYF
TRBV7-2,-,TRBJ2-6,-,-,CASSHLVGAGANVPTF
TRBV7-2,-,TRBJ2-2,-,TGTGCCAGCAGCCGCACTAGAGCCGGGGAGCTGTTTTTT,CASSRTRAGELFF
TRBV11-3,-,TRBJ2-1,-,TGTGCCAGCAGCTTAATCCCCAATGAGCAGTTCTTC,CASSLIPNEQFF
TRBV5-4,few,TRBJ2-5,TRBD1,TGTGCCAGCAGCTTGGCCCAGGGGGTACAAGAGACCCAGTACTTC,CASSLAQGVQETQYF
TRBV10-3,few,TRBJ2-7,-,TGTGCCATCAGCGGGGACTCCTACGAGCAGTACTTC,CAISGDSYEQYF
TRBV6-6,few,TRBJ2-7,-,TGTGCCAGCAGTCCGGGACACAATTCCTACGAGCAGTACTTC,CASSPGHNSYEQYF
TRBV7-2,-,TRBJ1-2,-,TGTGCCAGCAGCTTAGTGGACGGGAATGGCTACACCTTC,CASSLVDGNGYTF
TRBV19,-,TRBJ2-5,TRBD1,TGTGCCAGTAGTCCCATCCCGGACAGGGGAGGAGAGACCCAGTACTTC,CASSPIPDRGGETQYF
TRBV3-1,few,TRBJ1-6,-,TGTGCCAGCAGCCCGTCGATATTTGATTCACCCCTCCACTTT,CASSPSIFDSPLHF